Listed below are T cell receptor beta chains from one sample, sequenced in a study of CD8 T cells in Susac syndrome. TCRdb re-analysed the immunoSEQ multiplex PCR reads in MiXCR, keeping a single row per CDR3 protein. The sample consists of fewer than 350,000 distinct CDR3 sequences, almost 85% of them appearing once. Material: CD8+ T cells from PBMCs. These receptors all stem from a human donor with multiple sclerosis. Each CDR3 is given with its conserved first and last residue. The order of the fields is CDR3 length, V gene, J gene, D gene, CDR3 protein. D genes are given only for firm matches.

13	TRBV28	TRBJ2-2	NA	CASTMGATGELFF
17	TRBV24-1	TRBJ2-2	TRBD1	CATSDWGGQGVTGELFF
14	TRBV4-3	TRBJ1-4	TRBD1	CASSQARGSEKLFF
13	TRBV7-9	TRBJ1-2	NA	CATLEAGNYGYTF
16	TRBV20-1	TRBJ1-2	NA	CSARDVLNVANYGYTF
14	TRBV19	TRBJ2-1	NA	CASSDWNSRDEQFF
15	TRBV19	TRBJ2-7	NA	CASSIAGTANYEQYF
14	TRBV19	TRBJ2-2	NA	CASSIDVETGELFF
15	TRBV6-2/TRBV6-3	TRBJ1-1	NA	CASSYSGTSDTEAFF
14	TRBV7-9	TRBJ2-2	TRBD1	CASSSVDRAGELFF
17	TRBV4-3	TRBJ2-4	TRBD2	CASSQAQSVAGGDIQYF
16	TRBV28	TRBJ2-3	NA	CASSYPTGLSTDTQYF
13	TRBV7-3	TRBJ1-1	NA	CASSLWVDTEAFF
15	TRBV4-3	TRBJ1-1	NA	CASSQSTGWNTEAFF
14	TRBV6-5	TRBJ2-2	NA	CASSYAENTGELFF
16	TRBV4-3	TRBJ2-2	NA	CASSQDSGPRPGELFF
15	TRBV6-2/TRBV6-3	TRBJ2-3	NA	CASNPSRGLADTQYF
13	TRBV5-6	TRBJ2-1	TRBD2	CAGGLAGVNEQFF
13	TRBV10-1	TRBJ2-1	NA	CASSESGIAEQFF
14	TRBV15	TRBJ1-5	TRBD1	CATSVWTGPQPQHF
16	TRBV19	TRBJ1-1	TRBD1	CASSILQGMRNTEAFF
15	TRBV5-1	TRBJ2-4	NA	CASKPGLLAKNIQYF
13	TRBV27	TRBJ1-2	NA	CASSPGISYGYTF
17	TRBV7-9	TRBJ2-7	NA	CASSLDSAGPTTYEQYF
14	TRBV19	TRBJ2-1	TRBD1	CATVQGASYNEQFF
11	TRBV29-1	TRBJ2-1	NA	CSVEEGTPQFF
13	TRBV29-1	TRBJ2-1	TRBD2	CSGFSGSYNEHFF
14	TRBV6-1	TRBJ2-2	NA	CASSEGQFTGELFF
14	TRBV6-2/TRBV6-3	TRBJ2-7	NA	CASSQTTTSYEQYF
12	TRBV7-2	TRBJ2-1	TRBD1	CASSGQENEQFF
14	TRBV24-1	TRBJ2-7	NA	CATSDSGASYEQYF
15	TRBV7-9	TRBJ2-1	TRBD2	CASSLGGRDLIEQFF
14	TRBV10-3	TRBJ1-2	NA	CAISETWGEDGYTF
16	TRBV4-3	TRBJ2-1	NA	CASSQDRGGRYNEQFF
13	TRBV7-9	TRBJ1-1	NA	CASSFGGVTEAFF
14	TRBV25-1	TRBJ1-5	NA	CASSALNSNQPQHF
13	TRBV2	TRBJ2-3	NA	CAVRDGSTDTQYF
18	TRBV24-1	TRBJ2-4	NA	CATRETLPISLAKNIQYF
14	TRBV7-8	TRBJ1-5	NA	CASSVRGGNQPQHF
13	TRBV6-5	TRBJ1-1	NA	CASSYIQHTEAFF
11	TRBV24-1	TRBJ2-3	NA	CATTRGDTQYF
14	TRBV6-1	TRBJ2-1	NA	CASGGLGASYEQFF
14	TRBV4-1	TRBJ2-1	TRBD1	CASSLRDSYNEQFF
13	TRBV12-3/TRBV12-4	TRBJ2-7	TRBD2	CASSWGGDYEQYF
14	TRBV18	TRBJ1-1	NA	CASSPGAGNTEAFF
15	TRBV27	TRBJ2-5	NA	CASSFLKGSAETQYF
13	TRBV4-3	TRBJ1-1	NA	CASSHGPGMEIFF
15	TRBV4-3	TRBJ1-1	NA	CASSQEDGPNTEAFF
14	TRBV12-3/TRBV12-4	TRBJ1-1	NA	CASSFRPPNTEAFF
15	TRBV9	TRBJ2-5	NA	CASSATGTLQETQYF
15	TRBV25-1	TRBJ2-5	TRBD1	CASSVTDRDQETQYF
15	TRBV5-1	TRBJ1-5	NA	CASSLEGTLNQPQHF
16	TRBV4-2	TRBJ2-1	TRBD2	CASSQTGTSSYDEQFF
16	TRBV5-1	TRBJ2-7	NA	CASSGGGAGVLYEQYF
14	TRBV5-1	TRBJ1-1	NA	CASYDRTENTEAFF